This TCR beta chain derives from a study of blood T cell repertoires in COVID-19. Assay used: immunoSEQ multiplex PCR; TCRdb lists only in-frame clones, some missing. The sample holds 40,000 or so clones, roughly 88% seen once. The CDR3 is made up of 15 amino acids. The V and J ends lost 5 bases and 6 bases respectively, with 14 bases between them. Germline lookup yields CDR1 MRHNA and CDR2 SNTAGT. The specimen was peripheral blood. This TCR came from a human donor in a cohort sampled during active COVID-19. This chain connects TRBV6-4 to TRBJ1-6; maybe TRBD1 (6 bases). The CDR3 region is CASSPTGISNSPLHF. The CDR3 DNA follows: TGTGCCAGCAGTCCCACAGGGATCAGTAATTCACCCCTCCACTTT.